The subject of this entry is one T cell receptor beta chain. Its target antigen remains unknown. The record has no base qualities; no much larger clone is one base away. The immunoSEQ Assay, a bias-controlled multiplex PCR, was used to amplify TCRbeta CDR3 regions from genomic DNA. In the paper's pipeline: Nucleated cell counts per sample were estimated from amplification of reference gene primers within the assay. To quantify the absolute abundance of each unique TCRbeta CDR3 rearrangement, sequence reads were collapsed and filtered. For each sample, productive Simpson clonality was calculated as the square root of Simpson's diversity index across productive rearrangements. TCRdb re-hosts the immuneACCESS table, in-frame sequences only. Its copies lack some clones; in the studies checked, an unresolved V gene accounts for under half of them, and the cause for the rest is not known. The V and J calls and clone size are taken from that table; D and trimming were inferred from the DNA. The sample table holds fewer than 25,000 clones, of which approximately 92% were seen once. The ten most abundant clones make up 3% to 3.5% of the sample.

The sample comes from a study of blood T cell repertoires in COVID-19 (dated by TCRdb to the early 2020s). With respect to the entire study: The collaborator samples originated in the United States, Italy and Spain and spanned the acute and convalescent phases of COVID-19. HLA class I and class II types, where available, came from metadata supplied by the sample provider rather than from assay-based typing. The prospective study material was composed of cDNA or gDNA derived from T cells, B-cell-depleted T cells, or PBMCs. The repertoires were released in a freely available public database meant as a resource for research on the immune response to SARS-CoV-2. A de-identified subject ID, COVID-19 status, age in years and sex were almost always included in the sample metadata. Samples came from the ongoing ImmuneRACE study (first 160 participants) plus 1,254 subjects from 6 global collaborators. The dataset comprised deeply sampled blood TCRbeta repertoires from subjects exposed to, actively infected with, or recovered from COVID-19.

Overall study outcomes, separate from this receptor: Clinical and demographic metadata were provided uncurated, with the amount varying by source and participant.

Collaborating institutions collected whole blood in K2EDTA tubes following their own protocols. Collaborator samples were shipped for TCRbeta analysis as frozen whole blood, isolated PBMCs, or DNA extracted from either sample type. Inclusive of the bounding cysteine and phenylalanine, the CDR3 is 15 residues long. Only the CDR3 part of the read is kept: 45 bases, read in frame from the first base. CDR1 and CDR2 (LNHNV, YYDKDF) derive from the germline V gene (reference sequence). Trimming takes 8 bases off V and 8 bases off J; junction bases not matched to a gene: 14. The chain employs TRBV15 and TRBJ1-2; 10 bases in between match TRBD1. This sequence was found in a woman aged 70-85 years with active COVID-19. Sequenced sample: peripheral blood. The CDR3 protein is CATGYTGTGERGYTF. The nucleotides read TGTGCCACCGGATATACCGGGACAGGGGAGCGAGGCTACACCTTC.